This TCR beta chain derives from a study of T cell responses to AZD1222 COVID-19 vaccine. Turning to this clone: Its specificity is unknown.

Study-level points and caveats: Baseline testing showed seropositivity in only six AZD1222 recipients.

Produced via immunoSEQ multiplex PCR; TCRdb's table is partial and in-frame only. This table has some 150,000 clones, around nine tenths appearing once. The CDR3 totals 15 residues. Trimming stripped 4 bases from V and 0 bases from J, with 12 bases between. Per germline, CDR1 MNHNY and CDR2 SVGAGI (reference sequence). Second doses at about 4 or about 12 weeks were pooled. This receptor was identified in an adult who received the AZD1222 COVID-19 vaccine. The sample here was peripheral blood, taken 28 days after the second AZD1222 dose. V is TRBV6-6 and J is TRBJ1-2; D perhaps matches TRBD1 (5 bases). The CDR3 sequence: CASSFQKGANYGYTF. Written as DNA, the CDR3 is TGTGCCAGCAGTTTCCAAAAAGGGGCTAACTATGGCTACACCTTC.